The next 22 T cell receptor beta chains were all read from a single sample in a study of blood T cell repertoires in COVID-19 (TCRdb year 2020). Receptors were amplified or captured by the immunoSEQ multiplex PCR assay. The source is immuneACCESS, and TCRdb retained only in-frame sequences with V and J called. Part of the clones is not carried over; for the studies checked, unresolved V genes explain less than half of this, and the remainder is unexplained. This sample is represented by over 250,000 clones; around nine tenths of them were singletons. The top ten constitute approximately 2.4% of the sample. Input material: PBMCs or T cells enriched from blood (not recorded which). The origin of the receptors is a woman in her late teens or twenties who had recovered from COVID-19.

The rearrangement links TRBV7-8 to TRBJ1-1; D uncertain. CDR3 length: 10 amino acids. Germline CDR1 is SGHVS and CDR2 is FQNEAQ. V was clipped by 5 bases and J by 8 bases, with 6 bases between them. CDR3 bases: TGTGCCAGCAGCCGACTCGAAGCTTTCTTT. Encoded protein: CASSRLEAFF.

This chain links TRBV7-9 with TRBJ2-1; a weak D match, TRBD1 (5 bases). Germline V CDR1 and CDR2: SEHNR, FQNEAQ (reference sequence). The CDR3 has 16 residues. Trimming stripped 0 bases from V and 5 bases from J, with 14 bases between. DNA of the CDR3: TGTGCCAGCAGCTTAGCGGTAAGGGGTGAGGACAATGAGCAGTTCTTC. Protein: CASSLAVRGEDNEQFF.

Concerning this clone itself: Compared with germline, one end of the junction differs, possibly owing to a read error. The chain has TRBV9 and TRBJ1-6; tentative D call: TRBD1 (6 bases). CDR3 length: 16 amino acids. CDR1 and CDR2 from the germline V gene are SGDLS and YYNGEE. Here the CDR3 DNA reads TGTGCCAGCAGCGTAAGGCCAGGACAGCTGAATTCGCCCCTCCACTTT. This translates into CASSVRPGQLNSPLHF.

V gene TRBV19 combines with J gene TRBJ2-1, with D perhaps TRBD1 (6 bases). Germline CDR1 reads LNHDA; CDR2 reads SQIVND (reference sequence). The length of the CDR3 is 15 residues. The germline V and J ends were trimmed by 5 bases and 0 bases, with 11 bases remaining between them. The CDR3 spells CASSPQGNSYNEQFF. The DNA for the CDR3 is TGTGCCAGTAGTCCACAGGGCAACTCCTACAATGAGCAGTTCTTC.

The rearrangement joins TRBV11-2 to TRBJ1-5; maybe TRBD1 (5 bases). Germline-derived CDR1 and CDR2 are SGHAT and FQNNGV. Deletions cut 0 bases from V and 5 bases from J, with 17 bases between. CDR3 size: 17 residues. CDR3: CASSLDWASSGDQPQHF. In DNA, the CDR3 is TGTGCCAGCAGCTTAGATTGGGCCTCCTCGGGGGATCAGCCCCAGCATTTT.

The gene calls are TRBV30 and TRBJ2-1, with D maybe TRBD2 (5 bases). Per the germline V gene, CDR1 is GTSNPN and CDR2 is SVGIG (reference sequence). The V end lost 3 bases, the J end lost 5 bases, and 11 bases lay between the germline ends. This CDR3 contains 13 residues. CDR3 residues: CAWRDFRNNEQFF. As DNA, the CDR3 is TGTGCCTGGAGGGACTTCCGGAACAATGAGCAGTTCTTC. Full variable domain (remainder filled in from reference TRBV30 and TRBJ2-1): SQTIHQWPATLVQPVGSPLSLECTVEGTSNPNLYWYRQAAGRGLQLLFYSVGIGQISSEVPQNLSASRPQDRQFILSSKKLLLSDSGFYLCAWRDFRNNEQFFGPGTRLTVL.

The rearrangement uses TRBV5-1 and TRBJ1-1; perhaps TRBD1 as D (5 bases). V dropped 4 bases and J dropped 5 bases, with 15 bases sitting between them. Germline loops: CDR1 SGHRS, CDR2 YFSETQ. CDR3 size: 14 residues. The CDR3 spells CASSTPGLLTEAFF. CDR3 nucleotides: TGCGCCAGCAGCACTCCGGGACTGCTAACTGAAGCTTTCTTT.

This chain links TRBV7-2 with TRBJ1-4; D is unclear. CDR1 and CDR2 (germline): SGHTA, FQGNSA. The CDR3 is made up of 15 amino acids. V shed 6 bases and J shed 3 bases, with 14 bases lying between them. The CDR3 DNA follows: TGTGCCAGCAGGTTATGGACGGACTCTAATGAAAAACTGTTTTTT. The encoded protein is CASRLWTDSNEKLFF.

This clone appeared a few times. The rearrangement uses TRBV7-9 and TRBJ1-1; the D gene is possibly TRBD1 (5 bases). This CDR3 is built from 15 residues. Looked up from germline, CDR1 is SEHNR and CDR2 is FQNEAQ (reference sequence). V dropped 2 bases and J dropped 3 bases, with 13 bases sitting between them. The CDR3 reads CASSLIQGGHTEAFF. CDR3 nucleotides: TGTGCCAGCAGCTTAATCCAGGGAGGGCACACTGAAGCTTTCTTT.

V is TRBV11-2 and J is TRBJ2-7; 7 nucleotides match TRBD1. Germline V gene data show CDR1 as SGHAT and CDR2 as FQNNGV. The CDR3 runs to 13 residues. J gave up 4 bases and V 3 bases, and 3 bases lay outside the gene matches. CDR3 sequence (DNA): TGTGCCAGCAGCTTGAGGGGGCGGTACGAGCAGTACTTC. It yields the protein CASSLRGRYEQYF.

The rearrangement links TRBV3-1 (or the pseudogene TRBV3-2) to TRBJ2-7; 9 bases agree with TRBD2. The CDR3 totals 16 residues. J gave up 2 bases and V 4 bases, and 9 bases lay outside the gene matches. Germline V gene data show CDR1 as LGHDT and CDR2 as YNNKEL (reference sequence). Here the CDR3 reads CASSPFGLAGPYEQYF. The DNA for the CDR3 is TGTGCCAGCAGCCCCTTCGGGCTAGCGGGACCCTACGAGCAGTACTTC.

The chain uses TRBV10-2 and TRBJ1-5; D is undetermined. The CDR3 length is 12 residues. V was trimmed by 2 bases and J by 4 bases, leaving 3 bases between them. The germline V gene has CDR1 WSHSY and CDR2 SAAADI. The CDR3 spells CASSERNQPQHF. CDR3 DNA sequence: TGCGCCAGCAGTGAGCGGAATCAGCCCCAGCATTTT.

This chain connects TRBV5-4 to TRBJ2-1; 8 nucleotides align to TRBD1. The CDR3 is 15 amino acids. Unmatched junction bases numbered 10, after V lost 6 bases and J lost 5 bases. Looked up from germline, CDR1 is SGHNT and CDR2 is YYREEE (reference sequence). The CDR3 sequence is CASTSITQGDNEQFF. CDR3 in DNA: TGTGCCAGCACCTCTATAACACAGGGGGACAATGAGCAGTTCTTC.

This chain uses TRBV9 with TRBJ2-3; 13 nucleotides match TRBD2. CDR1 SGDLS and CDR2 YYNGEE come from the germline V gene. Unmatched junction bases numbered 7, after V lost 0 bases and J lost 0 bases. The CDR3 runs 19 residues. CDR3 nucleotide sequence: TGTGCCAGCAGCGTAGGGGGACTAGCGGGACCCGATAGCACAGATACGCAGTATTTT. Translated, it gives CASSVGGLAGPDSTDTQYF.

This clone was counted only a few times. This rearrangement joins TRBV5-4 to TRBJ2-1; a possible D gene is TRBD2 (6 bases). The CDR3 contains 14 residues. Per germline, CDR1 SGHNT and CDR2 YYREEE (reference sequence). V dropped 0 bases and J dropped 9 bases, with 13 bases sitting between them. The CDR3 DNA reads TGTGCCAGCAGCTTGGCAAACGGGAGAACTGAGCAGTTCTTC. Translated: CASSLANGRTEQFF.

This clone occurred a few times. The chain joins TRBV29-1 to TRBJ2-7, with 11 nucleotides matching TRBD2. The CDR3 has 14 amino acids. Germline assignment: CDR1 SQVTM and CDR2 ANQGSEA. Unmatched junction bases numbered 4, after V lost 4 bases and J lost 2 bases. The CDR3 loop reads CSVAGLAETYEQYF. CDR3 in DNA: TGCAGCGTTGCGGGACTAGCGGAAACCTACGAGCAGTACTTC.

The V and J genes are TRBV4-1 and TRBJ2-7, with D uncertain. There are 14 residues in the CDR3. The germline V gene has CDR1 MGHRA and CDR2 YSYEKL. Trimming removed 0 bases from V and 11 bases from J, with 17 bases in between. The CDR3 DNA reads TGCGCCAGCAGCCAAGATAGTTATTCACAGCCGAAGTACTTC. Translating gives CASSQDSYSQPKYF.

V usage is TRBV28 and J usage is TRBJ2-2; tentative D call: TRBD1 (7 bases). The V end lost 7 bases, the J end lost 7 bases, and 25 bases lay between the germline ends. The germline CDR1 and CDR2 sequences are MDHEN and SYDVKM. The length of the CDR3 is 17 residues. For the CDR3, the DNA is TGTGCCAGCACCCGACCGGAGGGGGCCTTTCGTGGCGGGGAGCTGTTTTTT. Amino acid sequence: CASTRPEGAFRGGELFF.

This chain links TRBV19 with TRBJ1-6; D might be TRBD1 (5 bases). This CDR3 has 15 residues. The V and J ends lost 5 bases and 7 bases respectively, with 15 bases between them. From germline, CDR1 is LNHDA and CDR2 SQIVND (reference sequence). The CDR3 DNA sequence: TGTGCCAGTAGTCCCTCCAGGGTTAGCAATTCACCCCTCCACTTT. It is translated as CASSPSRVSNSPLHF.

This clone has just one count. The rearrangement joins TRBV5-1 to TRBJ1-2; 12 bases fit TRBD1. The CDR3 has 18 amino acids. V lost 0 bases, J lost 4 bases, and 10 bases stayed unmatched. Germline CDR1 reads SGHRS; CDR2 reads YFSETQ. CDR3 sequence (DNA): TGCGCCAGCAGCTTGGGTTTTGGGGGACAGGGGGCATCCTATGGCTACACCTTC. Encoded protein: CASSLGFGGQGASYGYTF.

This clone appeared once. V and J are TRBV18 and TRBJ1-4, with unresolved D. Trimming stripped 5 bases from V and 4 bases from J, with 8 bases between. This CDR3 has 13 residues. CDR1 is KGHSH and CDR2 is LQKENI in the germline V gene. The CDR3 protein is CASSSTSNEKLFF. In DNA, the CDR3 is TGTGCCAGCTCATCCACGAGTAATGAAAAACTGTTTTTT.

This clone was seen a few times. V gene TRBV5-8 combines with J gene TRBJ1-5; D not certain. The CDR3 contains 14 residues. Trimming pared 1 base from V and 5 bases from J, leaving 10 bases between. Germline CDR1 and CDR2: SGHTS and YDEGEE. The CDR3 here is CASSLWAEDQPQHF. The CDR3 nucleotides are TGTGCCAGCAGCTTGTGGGCAGAAGATCAGCCCCAGCATTTT.